These 22 T cell receptor beta chains were all obtained from the same sample, sequenced in a study of T cells in Graves' hyperthyroidism and ophthalmopathy (dated by TCRdb to about 2019). Libraries were constructed by multiplex PCR. The sample was run on an Illumina HiSeq 2000. TCR beta CDR3 regions were amplified from RNA transcripts. For the first round of RT-PCR on the TCR CDR3, the HTBI primer set was used together with the Qiagen OneStep RT-PCR kit. TCRdb reworked the public reads: Q25 trimming with fastp, MiXCR clone assembly, productive beta chains retained. Every CDR3 protein is listed once, alongside the most common genes and DNA of its rows. The sample table lists some 620,000 distinct CDR3 sequences, 15% to 20% of them with a count of one. The ten largest clones represent about 3.8% of the sample. Material: blood. The source of these receptors is a woman aged 25 to 45 with Graves' hyperthyroidism.

The sample holds many counts of this clonotype. The chain is built from TRBV7-9 and TRBJ2-7, with D perhaps matching TRBD1 (6 bases). V was pared by 0 bases and J by 4 bases, with 13 bases between. The CDR3 contains 15 residues. CDR1 is SEHNR, CDR2 FQNEAQ, per germline (reference sequence). The CDR3, as DNA: TGTGCCAGCAGCTTAGCCGCAGGACAGCATTACGAGCAGTACTTC. This codes for CASSLAAGQHYEQYF.

In its sample, this clonotype was seen many times. The rearrangement links TRBV2 to TRBJ2-1; TRBD2 matches 10 bases. CDR1 is SNHLY, CDR2 FYNNEI, per germline. The junction had 6 bases not matched to a gene; V was cut back by 4 bases and J by 9 bases. The CDR3 has 14 amino acids. CDR3 amino acids: CASSVASGSTEQFF. The CDR3 DNA reads TGTGCCAGCAGTGTGGCTAGCGGGAGTACTGAGCAGTTCTTC.

The rearrangement links TRBV28 to TRBJ1-2; no clear D gene. Trimming took 3 bases from V and 3 from J, leaving 14 bases between them. The germline gives CDR1 MDHEN, CDR2 SYDVKM. This CDR3 has 15 residues. As DNA, the CDR3 is TGTGCCAGCAGTTTTTCTGTAGGCAGCTACTATGGCTACACCTTC. Translated: CASSFSVGSYYGYTF.

This chain links TRBV7-2 with TRBJ2-3; TRBD2 aligns across 13 bases. After removal of 2 bases from V and 6 bases from J, the junction contained 5 bases not matched to a gene. The CDR3 extends over 16 amino acids. Looked up from germline, CDR1 is SGHTA and CDR2 is FQGNSA. The CDR3 region has the DNA TGTGCCAGCAGCTTAAGGCTGACTAGCGGGGGGGATACGCAGTATTTT. As protein: CASSLRLTSGGDTQYF.

This clonotype was seen more than once but under ten times. The gene calls are TRBV30 and TRBJ2-7; D call uncertain. CDR3 length: 13 residues. Trimming took off 2 bases at V and 5 bases at J, with 13 bases between the two ends. Looked up from germline, CDR1 is GTSNPN and CDR2 is SVGIG (reference sequence). CDR3 DNA: TGTGCCTGGAGTTACGGTGATGGGCACGAGCAGTACTTC. It translates to CAWSYGDGHEQYF.

This clonotype showed up many times. Written as DNA, the CDR3 is TGCAGTGCCCCGGGGCTTGCGGTCCACGAGCAGTACTTC. Amino acids: CSAPGLAVHEQYF. This chain joins TRBV20-1 and TRBJ2-7, with D perhaps TRBD1 or TRBD2 (5 bases each). Trimming took 6 bases from V and 5 from J, leaving 17 bases between them. This CDR3 is 13 amino acids long. Germline assignment: CDR1 DFQATT and CDR2 SNEGSKA (reference sequence).

This clonotype was detected a few times. The chain uses TRBV4-3 and TRBJ2-1; maybe TRBD2 (5 bases). The V gene lost 2 bases and the J gene lost 5 bases, with 13 bases spanning the gap. Germline V gene sequence: CDR1 LGHNA, CDR2 YSLEER. There are 15 residues in the CDR3. The CDR3 DNA reads as TGCGCCAGCAGCCAATTCGGGATATCCAACAATGAGCAGTTCTTC. It encodes CASSQFGISNNEQFF.

J is TRBJ2-5 and V is TRBV28; 10 bases are a match to TRBD1. V was pared by 3 bases and J by 5 bases, with 3 bases of the junction left unmatched. CDR1 and CDR2 (germline): MDHEN, SYDVKM. The CDR3 extends over 14 amino acids. This CDR3 reads CASSLTGGTETQYF. The CDR3 DNA reads TGTGCCAGCAGTTTGACAGGGGGCACGGAGACCCAGTACTTC.

This clonotype was seen only a few times. This sequence joins TRBV29-1 and TRBJ2-7, with 9 bases lining up with TRBD1. Germline lookup yields CDR1 SQVTM and CDR2 ANQGSEA. Unmatched junction bases numbered 7, after V lost 6 bases and J lost 7 bases. The CDR3 spans 12 residues. As DNA, the CDR3 is TGCAGCGTGGGGGACAGGGCGGGGGAGCAGTACTTC. Its protein is CSVGDRAGEQYF.

The rearrangement joins TRBV6-2 or TRBV6-3 to TRBJ1-3, with 12 bases matching TRBD1. With V trimmed by 2 bases and J by 1 base, 12 bases remained unmatched. Germline V gives CDR1 MNHEY, CDR2 SVGEGT. This CDR3 has 20 residues. The CDR3 nucleotides read TGTGCCAGCAGTTACGAAGACCCCGGGACAGGGGGCGATTCTGGAAACACCATATATTTT. Its translation is CASSYEDPGTGGDSGNTIYF.

There are many counts of this clonotype. This rearrangement joins TRBV6-5 to TRBJ2-1; D not certain. Germline lookup yields CDR1 MNHEY and CDR2 SVGAGI. This CDR3 region has 11 residues. Trimming took off 2 bases at V and 9 bases at J, with 5 bases between the two ends. This CDR3 reads CASSYQGEQFF. CDR3 DNA sequence: TGTGCCAGCAGTTACCAAGGTGAGCAGTTCTTC.

As concerns this clonotype: Possible read error: a much larger clone is one base away. The chain joins TRBV3-1 to TRBJ2-5, with 7 bases fitting TRBD2. The V gene's germline CDR1 is LGHDT and CDR2 YNNKEL (reference sequence). The CDR3 spans 15 residues. The CDR3: CASSQDTGGQETQHF. The CDR3 nucleotides read TGTGCCAGCAGCCAAGATACGGGGGGTCAAGAGACCCAGCACTTC.

Many counts were recorded for this clonotype. The J gene is TRBJ2-3, the V gene TRBV7-8; 7 positions match TRBD2. Germline V CDR1 and CDR2: SGHVS, FQNEAQ. CDR3 length equals 15 residues. Germline trimming cut 5 bases from V and 4 bases from J; bases unmatched to any gene: 9. This CDR3 is CASSGVGGRADTQYF. CDR3 nucleotides: TGTGCCAGCAGCGGGGTCGGGGGGAGGGCAGATACGCAGTATTTT.

This clonotype was seen at least ten times. The chain couples TRBV7-9 to TRBJ2-1, with D uncertain. Germline CDR1 is SEHNR and CDR2 is FQNEAQ (reference sequence). V was cut by 2 bases and J by 0 bases, with 8 bases left in between. This CDR3 has 15 residues. For the CDR3, the DNA is TGTGCCAGCAGCTTAACAGCATCCTCCTACAATGAGCAGTTCTTC. Translation: CASSLTASSYNEQFF.

This clonotype was found many times. The CDR3 is CASKDRALWHTF. Written as DNA, the CDR3 is TGTGCCAGTAAGGACAGGGCCCTATGGCACACCTTC. This chain links TRBV6-1 with TRBJ1-2; 8 nucleotides match TRBD1. The trim removed 9 bases at V and 12 bases at J, leaving 12 bases unmatched. The CDR3 has 12 residues. The germline gives CDR1 MNHNS, CDR2 SASEGT.

Many counts were recorded for this clonotype. The chain uses TRBV6-1 and TRBJ1-2; unclear D gene. V lost 6 bases and J lost 6, with 17 bases in between. The CDR3 runs 14 residues. Looked up from germline, CDR1 is MNHNS and CDR2 is SASEGT. CDR3 sequence (DNA): TGTGCCAGCAGCAAACGGGTAGGGTCGGATGGCTACACCTTC. Translated, it gives CASSKRVGSDGYTF.

The chain employs TRBV5-6 and TRBJ2-5, with D possibly matching TRBD1 (6 bases). There are 14 residues in the CDR3. Germline V gene lookup returns CDR1 SGHDT and CDR2 YYEEEE. V was clipped by 2 bases and J by 5 bases, with 13 bases between them. The CDR3 sequence is CASSLTGSGETQYF. The CDR3, as DNA: TGTGCCAGCAGCTTAACAGGGTCTGGGGAGACCCAGTACTTC.

This clonotype was seen ten or more times. The rearrangement uses TRBV12-3 or TRBV12-4 and TRBJ2-7; 9 bases fit TRBD1. V was pared by 6 bases and J by 5 bases, with 11 bases of the junction left unmatched. This CDR3 spans 15 amino acids. This CDR3 is CASRETGTGSNEQYF. CDR3 DNA sequence: TGTGCCAGCAGAGAAACGGGGACAGGGAGTAACGAGCAGTACTTC.

Many counts were recorded for this clonotype. V is TRBV13 and J is TRBJ2-1; 7 nucleotides agree with TRBD1. Losses at the gene ends were 2 bases for V and 6 bases for J; bases not matched to a gene: 13. The CDR3 runs to 17 residues. From germline, CDR1 is PRHDT and CDR2 FYEKMQ (reference sequence). CDR3 in DNA: TGTGCCAGCAGCTTATTTACGATATCACAGGGGAGCAATGAGCAGTTCTTC. It encodes CASSLFTISQGSNEQFF.

This clonotype was detected ten times or more. This chain uses TRBV30 with TRBJ2-7; D ambiguous. In germline, CDR1 is GTSNPN, CDR2 SVGIG (reference sequence). V was cut by 5 bases and J by 6 bases, with 11 bases left in between. This CDR3 contains 11 residues. The CDR3 DNA sequence: TGTGCCTGGGGCTTTAGTGGCGAGCAGTACTTC. This translates into CAWGFSGEQYF.

The rearrangement uses TRBV6-1 and TRBJ2-5; 8 bases agree with TRBD1. After removal of 5 bases from V and 7 bases from J, the junction contained 12 bases not matched to a gene. This CDR3 spans 15 amino acids. Germline CDR1 is MNHNS and CDR2 is SASEGT. The CDR3 DNA reads TGTGCCAGCAGTCGTATCCCGGGACAGGAGGGGACCCAGTACTTC. It is translated as CASSRIPGQEGTQYF.

This clonotype was picked up a small number of times. The V call is TRBV12-3 or TRBV12-4, the J call TRBJ2-2; the D is unclear. CDR3 size: 14 residues. V was clipped by 3 bases and J by 0 bases, with 5 bases between them. Here the CDR3 DNA reads TGTGCCAGCAGTTTTGTTACGAACACCGGGGAGCTGTTTTTT. Protein product: CASSFVTNTGELFF.